A single sample gave rise to the 25 T cell receptor beta chains below, sequenced in a study of T cell responses to AZD1222 COVID-19 vaccine. The method was immunoSEQ multiplex PCR; TCRdb's version includes in-frame clones alone and lacks a portion of them. This table has approximately 150,000 clones, approximately 85% appearing once. The input for sequencing was peripheral blood, taken 28 days after the second dose of the MenACWY control vaccine. All receptors come from an adult who received the MenACWY meningococcal vaccine as a control.

CDR3 nucleotide sequence: TGTGCCACCGGGACTAGCGGAATGACAGATACGCAGTATTTT. Its translation: CATGTSGMTDTQYF. The chain couples TRBV10-3 to TRBJ2-3; 11 bases map to TRBD2. Germline CDR1 reads ENHRY; CDR2 reads SYGVKD. CDR3 length equals 14 residues. V lost 10 bases and J lost 3; bases outside the gene matches: 6.

Only a few counts were recorded for this clone. The gene calls are TRBV3-1 (or the pseudogene TRBV3-2) and TRBJ1-2; D is ambiguous. V shed 0 bases and J shed 3 bases, with 11 bases lying between them. From germline, CDR1 is LGHDT and CDR2 YNNKEL (reference sequence). The CDR3 length is 15 residues. DNA of the CDR3: TGTGCCAGCAGCCAAGATTATCAGGCCTACTATGGCTACACCTTC. It yields the protein CASSQDYQAYYGYTF.

The rearrangement uses TRBV29-1 and TRBJ2-1; 9 nucleotides align to TRBD1. Germline V CDR1 and CDR2: SQVTM, ANQGSEA. V lost 6 bases, J lost 4 bases, and 4 bases stayed unmatched. The length of the CDR3 is 13 residues. The chain's CDR3 is CSVLGQGYNEQFF. The CDR3, as DNA: TGCAGCGTACTCGGACAGGGGTACAATGAGCAGTTCTTC.

This clone was seen a handful of times. The gene calls are TRBV6-2 or TRBV6-3 and TRBJ2-2; 9 bases fit TRBD2. The CDR3 runs to 15 residues. After removal of 5 bases from V and 4 bases from J, the junction contained 5 bases not matched to a gene. The germline V gene encodes CDR1 MNHEY and CDR2 SVGEGT. The CDR3 coding sequence is TGTGCCAGCAGTGGAGGACTAGCGCGCACCGGGGAGCTGTTTTTT. This sequence encodes CASSGGLARTGELFF.

The chain couples TRBV2 to TRBJ2-4; no clear D gene. V lost 1 base, J lost 0 bases, and 13 bases lay in between. In germline, CDR1 is SNHLY, CDR2 FYNNEI. This CDR3 comprises 17 residues. The CDR3 DNA follows: TGTGCCAGCAGTGAAGAGGTCTTGACCCTAGCCAAAAACATTCAGTACTTC. Translating it yields CASSEEVLTLAKNIQYF. The full variable domain, its missing parts supplied by reference TRBV2 and TRBJ2-4, is EPEVTQTPSHQVTQMGQEVILRCVPISNHLYFYWYRQILGQKVEFLVSFYNNEISEKSEIFDDQFSVERPDGSNFTLKIRSTKLEDSAMYFCASSEEVLTLAKNIQYFGAGTRLSVL.

V is TRBV6-6 and J is TRBJ1-5; TRBD1 might be the D (5 bases). This CDR3 is built from 16 residues. The V end was cut by 7 bases, the J end by 1 base, with 17 bases between. The V gene's germline CDR1 is MNHNY and CDR2 SVGAGI (reference sequence). The CDR3, as DNA: TGTGCCAGCACTCCACGGGTGGGGGGAAGCAATCAGCCCCAGCATTTT. The encoded protein is CASTPRVGGSNQPQHF.

The chain joins TRBV4-3 to TRBJ1-2; D not certain. This CDR3 has 16 amino acids. Trimming cost V 0 bases and J 4 bases, with 15 bases left between them. Germline CDR1 and CDR2: LGHNA and YSLEER. In DNA form, the CDR3 reads TGCGCCAGCAGCCAAGATCCTAAGGAGACTGGCTATGGCTACACCTTC. This gives the protein CASSQDPKETGYGYTF.

The chain joins TRBV6-5 to TRBJ2-7; D is uncertain. CDR3 size: 16 residues. Germline CDR1 reads MNHEY; CDR2 reads SVGAGI. Between the trimmed V and J ends, which lost 0 bases and 8 bases, there was a span of 20 bases. The CDR3, as DNA: TGTGCCAGCAGTTACTCGCGCAGCCCGTCCCTTATCCAGCAGTACTTC. Protein: CASSYSRSPSLIQQYF.

The V gene is TRBV19, the J gene TRBJ2-1; D is undetermined. Germline V gives CDR1 LNHDA, CDR2 SQIVND (reference sequence). The CDR3 is 12 amino acids. V was shortened by 2 bases and J by 7 bases, with 6 bases between the two germline ends. The CDR3 DNA reads TGTGCCAGTAGTATATTGGGAAATGAGCAGTTCTTC. It codes for CASSILGNEQFF.

This chain uses TRBV3-1 (or the pseudogene TRBV3-2) with TRBJ2-7; weak D call: TRBD2 (5 bases). Germline CDR1 is LGHDT and CDR2 is YNNKEL (reference sequence). The V and J ends lost 0 bases and 4 bases respectively, with 16 bases between them. CDR3 length equals 16 residues. The CDR3 is CASSQDWETFRYEQYF. The CDR3 region has the DNA TGTGCCAGCAGCCAAGATTGGGAGACGTTCAGATACGAGCAGTACTTC.

V and J are TRBV3-1 (or the pseudogene TRBV3-2) and TRBJ1-2, with a possible D match to TRBD1 (5 bases). Germline loops: CDR1 LGHDT, CDR2 YNNKEL (reference sequence). This CDR3 has 14 residues. V dropped 2 bases and J dropped 8 bases, with 15 bases sitting between them. CDR3 sequence reads: CASSQRVDIGGYTF. The CDR3 DNA follows: TGTGCCAGCAGCCAAAGGGTGGACATCGGCGGCTACACCTTC.

The chain combines TRBV19 with TRBJ1-2, with TRBD1 matching over 10 bases. V shed 7 bases and J 3 bases; nucleotides not matched to a gene: 8. Looked up from germline, CDR1 is LNHDA and CDR2 is SQIVND (reference sequence). This CDR3 is 15 amino acids long. CDR3 sequence reads: CASIDKTGGDYGYTF. In nucleotides, the CDR3 is TGTGCCAGTATCGATAAGACAGGGGGCGACTATGGCTACACCTTC.

V usage is TRBV25-1 and J usage is TRBJ1-5, with 10 bases fitting TRBD1. The length of the CDR3 is 16 residues. Germline V lookup: CDR1 MGHDK, CDR2 SYGVNS. V dropped 5 bases and J dropped 4; count of bases not matched to a gene: 8. The CDR3 nucleotides read TGTGCCAGCAGTCCCCTCGGGACAGGGGAAAATCAGCCCCAGCATTTT. Translated: CASSPLGTGENQPQHF. Drawing the rest from reference TRBV25-1 and TRBJ1-5, the complete variable domain is EADIYQTPRYLVIGTGKKITLECSQTMGHDKMYWYQQDPGMELHLIHYSYGVNSTEKGDLSSESTVSRIRTEHFPLTLESARPSHTSQYLCASSPLGTGENQPQHFGDGTRLSIL.

This sequence joins TRBV4-3 and TRBJ1-1; D is perhaps TRBD1 (6 bases). This CDR3 comprises 14 residues. V gave up 4 bases and J gave up 3 bases, with 12 bases separating them. The germline V gene has CDR1 LGHNA and CDR2 YSLEER. The CDR3 spells CASSLLRGDTEAFF. CDR3 bases: TGCGCCAGCAGCCTCCTTAGGGGGGACACTGAAGCTTTCTTT.

This chain joins TRBV6-5 and TRBJ1-1; no definite D call. From germline, CDR1 is MNHEY and CDR2 SVGAGI. This CDR3 comprises 13 residues. The V gene lost 8 bases and the J gene lost 0 bases, with 10 bases spanning the gap. CDR3: CASGRTLNTEAFF. In DNA, the CDR3 is TGTGCCAGCGGTAGGACCTTGAACACTGAAGCTTTCTTT.

This sequence joins TRBV7-8 and TRBJ2-1; maybe TRBD1 (5 bases). Germline loops: CDR1 SGHVS, CDR2 FQNEAQ. Trimming took 5 bases from V and 0 from J, leaving 20 bases between them. The CDR3 consists of 18 residues. The CDR3 reads CASSAGYRPTSSYNEQFF. CDR3 nucleotide sequence: TGTGCCAGCAGCGCAGGTTACAGGCCAACCAGCTCCTACAATGAGCAGTTCTTC.

This chain uses TRBV5-4 with TRBJ2-1; TRBD2 agrees at 8 bases. The V segment lost 3 bases and the J segment 4 bases; nucleotides outside the gene matches: 6. CDR1 and CDR2 from the germline V gene are SGHNT and YYREEE (reference sequence). The CDR3 runs 15 residues. CDR3 nucleotides: TGTGCCAGCAGCTCCCTAGCGGGCGGGTACAATGAGCAGTTCTTC. Translated: CASSSLAGGYNEQFF.

The chain employs TRBV6-2 or TRBV6-3 and TRBJ2-7; 10 bases are shared with TRBD1. Germline V gives CDR1 MNHEY, CDR2 SVGEGT. This CDR3 contains 13 residues. V gave up 5 bases and J gave up 4 bases; unmatched junction bases: 2. As DNA, the CDR3 is TGTGCCAGCAGTCGGGGACAGGGGTACGAGCAGTACTTC. Residues: CASSRGQGYEQYF.

The gene calls are TRBV7-2 and TRBJ1-2; 7 nucleotides align to TRBD1. V lost 5 bases, J lost 4 bases, and 10 bases stayed unmatched. Germline assignment: CDR1 SGHTA and CDR2 FQGNSA. The CDR3 sequence is 15 residues long. The CDR3: CASSPGTAPGYGYTF. In nucleotides, the CDR3 is TGTGCCAGCAGCCCTGGGACAGCCCCGGGCTATGGCTACACCTTC. The full variable domain, rest sourced from reference TRBV7-2 and TRBJ1-2, is GAGVSQSPSNKVTEKGKDVELRCDPISGHTALYWYRQSLGQGLEFLIYFQGNSAPDKSGLPSDRFSAERTGGSVSTLTIQRTQQEDSAVYLCASSPGTAPGYGYTFGSGTRLTVV.

V and J are TRBV5-1 and TRBJ1-1; 9 bases fit TRBD1. V dropped 7 bases and J dropped 4; count of bases not matched to a gene: 8. Germline CDR1 and CDR2: SGHRS and YFSETQ. This CDR3 has 14 amino acids. The chain's CDR3 is CASGEQGAGTEAFF. The CDR3 DNA reads TGCGCCAGCGGGGAACAGGGGGCGGGCACTGAAGCTTTCTTT. Together with reference TRBV5-1 and TRBJ1-1, the CDR3 gives the full variable domain: KAGVTQTPRYLIKTRGQQVTLSCSPISGHRSVSWYQQTPGQGLQFLFEYFSETQRNKGNFPGRFSGRQFSNSRSEMNVSTLELGDSALYLCASGEQGAGTEAFFGQGTRLTVV.

This clone was seen only a few times. The gene calls are TRBV21-1 and TRBJ1-1; the table's D call, TRBD1, was not checked against the DNA. TRBV21-1 is annotated as a pseudogene. This CDR3 has 16 amino acids. The CDR3 region has the DNA TGTGCCAGCAGCGACCGGGACACAGAAACGAACACTGAAGCTTTCTTT. Protein sequence: CASSDRDTETNTEAFF.

Written as DNA, the CDR3 is TGCGCCAGCAGCCGAGGGAGTGGCGCTCGGAACACTGAAGCTTTCTTT. Protein: CASSRGSGARNTEAFF. The chain recombines TRBV5-1 with TRBJ1-1; no clear D. The length of the CDR3 is 16 residues. The V end lost 4 bases, the J end lost 1 base, and 17 bases lay between the germline ends. CDR1 is SGHRS, CDR2 YFSETQ, per germline.

The V and J genes are TRBV29-1 and TRBJ2-5, with TRBD2 matching 12 bases. The V gene end was trimmed by 0 bases and the J gene end by 6 bases; junction bases not matched to a gene: 8. Germline CDR1 reads SQVTM; CDR2 reads ANQGSEA. The CDR3 totals 16 residues. The CDR3 DNA sequence: TGCAGCGTTGAAGATCGGCTAGCGGGGGGGCGAAAGACCCAGTACTTC. Amino acid sequence: CSVEDRLAGGRKTQYF.

The CDR3 protein is CASSAPLAVPSTDTQYF. In DNA form, the CDR3 reads TGTGCCAGCAGTGCCCCTCTAGCGGTTCCCAGCACAGATACGCAGTATTTT. The chain uses TRBV28 and TRBJ2-3, with 7 bases matching TRBD2. CDR3 size: 17 residues. The V gene's germline CDR1 is MDHEN and CDR2 SYDVKM. V shed 5 bases and J 0 bases; nucleotides not matched to a gene: 11.

In this sample, this clone turned up a few times. The chain joins TRBV5-4 to TRBJ1-1, with TRBD1 matching over 9 bases. Germline assignment: CDR1 SGHNT and CDR2 YYREEE (reference sequence). The CDR3 totals 18 residues. Unmatched junction bases numbered 13, after V lost 4 bases and J lost 0 bases. The CDR3 spells CASSAYRGRGKMNTEAFF. Here the CDR3 DNA reads TGTGCCAGCAGCGCATACAGGGGGCGAGGGAAGATGAACACTGAAGCTTTCTTT.